The clone carrying this TCR beta chain has a handful of counts. Antigen specificity is unknown. This record belongs to a study of blood T cells in healthy people across ages. The use of a sample-barcoded 5' primer and a J-beta primer mix characterized a second PCR of about 6 to 11 cycles. MiXCR was run by TCRdb on the 5' RACE reads, yielding one entry per CDR3 protein. The sample records 1.5 million to 2 million distinct CDR3 sequences, approximately 28% being singletons. Study results and caveats: Naive T cell percentage and TCR beta diversity correlated strongly. Diversity estimated from one million T cells was considered an underestimate.

The length of the CDR3 is 13 residues. Trimming at V came to 6 bases and at J to 5 bases, leaving 9 bases not matched to a gene. The germline CDR1 and CDR2 sequences are SQVTM and ANQGSEA. The TCR comes from a woman under 40 in good health. The chain joins TRBV29-1 to TRBJ2-5; 7 nucleotides match TRBD1. Sequencing was carried out using blood. The DNA of the CDR3 is TGCAGCGTCTTTGGACAGGTTCAGGAGACCCAGTACTTC. Amino acid sequence: CSVFGQVQETQYF.